This T cell receptor (beta chain) came from a study of T cells after yellow fever vaccination. Across the study: The SMART-Seq v4 Ultra Low Input method served to prepare the low-cell-number fractions.

TCRdb re-derived calls from the 5' RACE reads in MiXCR, one entry per CDR3 protein. The data show about 400,000 distinct CDR3 sequences, about 6% seen once. In this sample, this clonotype turned up a few times. What it binds is not known. Trimming left V 6 bases short and J 2 bases short, with 23 bases between. This CDR3 contains 18 residues. Study-level findings and limits: Faster peaking, at day 5 versus 15, marked a secondary response that was weaker. Contamination of FACS-sorted repertoires by abundant clonotypes from the bulk population could occur.

The chain combines TRBV23-1 with TRBJ2-1, with no clear D. TRBV23-1 is an open reading frame, and its role is uncertain. The clonotype was recovered from a man younger than 40 who received the YFV17D yellow fever vaccine. The source was PBMCs, collected 5 days after the yellow fever booster vaccination. For the CDR3, the DNA is TGCGCCAGCAGGCCATCGCAGGCTGGGTGTTCCACCTACAATGAGCAGTTCTTC. It translates to CASRPSQAGCSTYNEQFF.